Below are 24 T cell receptor beta chains sequenced from a single sample in a study of cytomegalovirus exposure and HLA in healthy donors. In the PCR, 60 Vbeta and 13 Jbeta primers were used. Produced via immunoSEQ multiplex PCR; TCRdb's table is partial and in-frame only. The sample records about 130,000 clones, approximately 78% being singletons. Sequences were obtained from PBMCs. Receptors were obtained from a human donor in good health.

The chain carries TRBV27 and TRBJ2-7; the match to TRBD2 covers 7 bases. Trimming removed 5 bases from V and 3 bases from J; junction bases left unmatched: 7. Germline V lookup: CDR1 MNHEY, CDR2 SMNVEV (reference sequence). The CDR3 sequence is 14 residues long. Here the CDR3 reads CASSNTGGIYEQYF. In nucleotides, the CDR3 is TGTGCCAGCAGTAATACCGGGGGGATCTACGAGCAGTACTTC.

The J gene is TRBJ2-1, the V gene TRBV9; 11 bases fit TRBD2. V lost 4 bases to trimming and J lost 7 bases; unmatched junction nucleotides: 7. The germline gives CDR1 SGDLS, CDR2 YYNGEE. The CDR3 spans 15 residues. The CDR3 DNA follows: TGTGCCAGCAGCCCGACTAGCGGGGTAGGGAATGAGCAGTTCTTC. Amino acid sequence: CASSPTSGVGNEQFF. Together with reference TRBV9 and TRBJ2-1, the CDR3 gives the full variable domain: DSGVTQTPKHLITATGQRVTLRCSPRSGDLSVYWYQQSLDQGLQFLIQYYNGEERAKGNILERFSAQQFPDLHSELNLSSLELGDSALYFCASSPTSGVGNEQFFGPGTRLTVL.

With respect to this clone: At the DNA level, this CDR3 is encoded by other sequences in the same sample as well. The chain couples TRBV18 to TRBJ1-5; TRBD1 aligns across 7 bases. Germline CDR1 and CDR2: KGHSH and LQKENI. V dropped 3 bases and J dropped 5; count of bases not matched to a gene: 7. The CDR3 loop spans 15 amino acids. CDR3 in DNA: TGTGCCAGCTCACCTACGGGACAGACTTATCAGCCCCAGCATTTT. Translation: CASSPTGQTYQPQHF.

The V gene is TRBV21-1, the J gene TRBJ2-6; the table's D gene call, TRBD2, was not cross checked with the DNA. TRBV21-1 constitutes a pseudogene. CDR3 size: 15 residues. The chain's CDR3 is CASSKESSGANVLTF. As DNA, the CDR3 is TGTGCCAGCAGCAAAGAGAGCTCTGGGGCCAACGTCCTGACTTTC.

The gene calls are TRBV2 and TRBJ2-7; possibly TRBD1 for D (6 bases). The germline CDR1 and CDR2 sequences are SNHLY and FYNNEI. This CDR3 is 17 amino acids long. V dropped 10 bases and J dropped 4 bases, with 29 bases sitting between them. DNA for the CDR3: TGTGCCAACTATAACCCCTCCGCTAGGCAGGGGAATTACGAGCAGTACTTC. Protein product: CANYNPSARQGNYEQYF. The complete variable domain, with remaining parts taken from reference TRBV2 and TRBJ2-7, reads EPEVTQTPSHQVTQMGQEVILRCVPISNHLYFYWYRQILGQKVEFLVSFYNNEISEKSEIFDDQFSVERPDGSNFTLKIRSTKLEDSAMYFCANYNPSARQGNYEQYFGPGTRLTVT.

The chain combines TRBV11-2 with TRBJ2-7; 9 bases map to TRBD2. Trimming at V came to 3 bases and at J to 7 bases, leaving 10 bases not matched to a gene. This CDR3 spans 15 amino acids. Germline V gene sequence: CDR1 SGHAT, CDR2 FQNNGV. CDR3 protein: CASSFLGLAEREQYF. The CDR3 coding sequence is TGTGCCAGCAGCTTCTTGGGACTAGCTGAAAGGGAGCAGTACTTC.

This clone was recorded once. The chain uses TRBV6-1 and TRBJ2-3; weak D call: TRBD2 (5 bases). The V end was cut by 4 bases, the J end by 1 base, with 18 bases between. This CDR3 region has 17 residues. The germline gives CDR1 MNHNS, CDR2 SASEGT. Written as DNA, the CDR3 is TGTGCCAGCAGTGGGATCGGGCGGGCGTTAGGCACAGATACGCAGTATTTT. Translated, it gives CASSGIGRALGTDTQYF.

The CDR3 region has the DNA TGTGCCAGCATTGGGTCCATGGGAGGGACCCAGTACTTC. This encodes CASIGSMGGTQYF. The V call is TRBV28, the J call TRBJ2-5; possibly TRBD2 for D (6 bases). V was trimmed by 7 bases and J by 7 bases, leaving 16 bases between them. The CDR3 consists of 13 residues. Germline CDR1 reads MDHEN; CDR2 reads SYDVKM. Full variable domain (missing parts from reference TRBV28 and TRBJ2-5): DVKVTQSSRYLVKRTGEKVFLECVQDMDHENMFWYRQDPGLGLRLIYFSYDVKMKEKGDIPEGYSVSREKKERFSLILESASTNQTSMYLCASIGSMGGTQYFGPGTRLLVL.

The chain recombines TRBV5-4 with TRBJ1-1; perhaps TRBD1 as D (5 bases). The germline V gene encodes CDR1 SGHNT and CDR2 YYREEE (reference sequence). The CDR3 consists of 18 residues. The ends were cut back, 2 bases at V and 1 base at J, with 21 bases in the middle. The CDR3 bases are TGTGCCAGCAGCTTATCGCAGGGATTGTTAGCCTGGAACACTGAAGCTTTCTTT. Translation: CASSLSQGLLAWNTEAFF.

In its sample, this clone was seen once. This sequence joins TRBV4-3 and TRBJ1-5; D remains ambiguous. Trimming stripped 0 bases from V and 11 bases from J, with 11 bases between. In germline, CDR1 is LGHNA, CDR2 YSLEER. The CDR3 extends over 13 amino acids. The CDR3 DNA sequence: TGCGCCAGCAGCCAAGACTTGGCCGCAGCCCAGCATTTT. Translated, it gives CASSQDLAAAQHF.

A word on this clone: Other DNA sequences of this sample code for an identical CDR3. The chain couples TRBV9 to TRBJ2-7, with 7 bases fitting TRBD1. V shed 4 bases, J shed 0 bases, and the junction held 4 bases outside the gene matches. Per the germline V gene, CDR1 is SGDLS and CDR2 is YYNGEE. The CDR3 is 14 amino acids. CDR3 DNA: TGTGCCAGCAGCAAAGACAGGGTCTCCTACGAGCAGTACTTC. Amino acids: CASSKDRVSYEQYF.

This clone has a single count. The V and J genes are TRBV11-2 and TRBJ2-4, with TRBD2 matching 10 bases. The CDR3 consists of 14 residues. With 5 bases clipped from V and 9 bases from J, the junction kept 7 bases outside the gene matches. Germline lookup yields CDR1 SGHAT and CDR2 FQNNGV. CDR3 residues: CASSQPGLATIQYF. The CDR3 bases are TGTGCCAGCAGCCAACCGGGACTAGCGACCATTCAGTACTTC.

This clone was counted once. This chain links TRBV2 with TRBJ1-5; possible D gene TRBD1, 5 bases. Per germline, CDR1 SNHLY and CDR2 FYNNEI. V was clipped by 0 bases and J by 5 bases, with 11 bases between them. The CDR3 is 15 residues long. The DNA for the CDR3 is TGTGCCAGCAGTGAAGCTTGGCAGGGCTATCAGCCCCAGCATTTT. Translation gives CASSEAWQGYQPQHF.

This chain uses TRBV19 with TRBJ2-7, with 9 bases aligning to TRBD1. J was trimmed by 6 bases and V by 5 bases; bases with no gene match: 8. CDR1 and CDR2 from the germline V gene are LNHDA and SQIVND (reference sequence). This CDR3 is built from 14 residues. The CDR3 region is CASSASWTGVEQYF. The CDR3 coding sequence is TGTGCCAGTAGTGCCTCTTGGACAGGGGTCGAGCAGTACTTC. Drawing the rest from reference TRBV19 and TRBJ2-7, the complete variable domain is DGGITQSPKYLFRKEGQNVTLSCEQNLNHDAMYWYRQDPGQGLRLIYYSQIVNDFQKGDIAEGYSVSREKKESFPLTVTSAQKNPTAFYLCASSASWTGVEQYFGPGTRLTVT.

This chain connects TRBV28 to TRBJ2-3, with D maybe TRBD2 (6 bases). Germline assignment: CDR1 MDHEN and CDR2 SYDVKM. The CDR3 covers 16 residues. V gave up 2 bases and J gave up 2 bases, with 14 bases separating them. The CDR3 sequence is CASSLKASEITDTQYF. The CDR3 bases are TGTGCCAGCAGTTTAAAGGCTAGCGAGATCACAGATACGCAGTATTTT. The variable domain in full, with the rest retrieved from reference TRBV28 and TRBJ2-3, is DVKVTQSSRYLVKRTGEKVFLECVQDMDHENMFWYRQDPGLGLRLIYFSYDVKMKEKGDIPEGYSVSREKKERFSLILESASTNQTSMYLCASSLKASEITDTQYFGPGTRLTVL.

The genes are TRBV7-8 and TRBJ2-2; tentative D call: TRBD1 (5 bases). The CDR3 extends over 14 amino acids. Germline V CDR1 and CDR2: SGHVS, FQNEAQ. The germline V and J ends were trimmed by 5 bases and 4 bases, with 11 bases remaining between them. The CDR3 DNA is TGTGCCAGCAGCCATAGACAGTTCACCGGGGAGCTGTTTTTT. Translation gives CASSHRQFTGELFF.

CDR3 amino acids: CASSFSGARETQYF. Here the CDR3 DNA reads TGTGCCAGCAGCTTCTCAGGGGCCAGGGAGACCCAGTACTTC. The genes are TRBV5-4 and TRBJ2-5; D perhaps matches TRBD1 (6 bases). Trimming removed 2 bases from V and 5 bases from J, with 13 bases in between. Germline loops: CDR1 SGHNT, CDR2 YYREEE (reference sequence). The CDR3 is made up of 14 amino acids.

This clone was seen a handful of times. J is TRBJ2-1 and V is TRBV19; tentatively, D is TRBD1 (6 bases). V shed 2 bases and J shed 2 bases, with 10 bases lying between them. Germline CDR1 and CDR2: LNHDA and SQIVND (reference sequence). This CDR3 contains 15 residues. As DNA, the CDR3 is TGTGCCAGTAGTATAACACAGGGCCCCTACAATGAGCAGTTCTTC. This translates into CASSITQGPYNEQFF. The full variable domain, its missing parts supplied by reference TRBV19 and TRBJ2-1, is DGGITQSPKYLFRKEGQNVTLSCEQNLNHDAMYWYRQDPGQGLRLIYYSQIVNDFQKGDIAEGYSVSREKKESFPLTVTSAQKNPTAFYLCASSITQGPYNEQFFGPGTRLTVL.

DNA of the CDR3: TGTGCCAGCAGTCGCCGGGACAGGTCTACTGGCTACACCTTC. Encoded protein: CASSRRDRSTGYTF. V gene TRBV6-1 combines with J gene TRBJ1-2; 8 nucleotides line up with TRBD1. After removal of 5 bases from V and 7 bases from J, the junction contained 9 bases not matched to a gene. The CDR3 covers 14 residues. Germline lookup yields CDR1 MNHNS and CDR2 SASEGT.

The chain combines TRBV7-3 with TRBJ2-7; 9 bases line up with TRBD1. The V and J ends lost 3 bases and 7 bases, in that order; junction bases with no gene match: 13. Germline-derived CDR1 and CDR2 are SGHTA and FQGTGA. The CDR3 runs to 16 residues. The CDR3 spells CASSLDSGTGSGEQYF. For the CDR3, the DNA is TGTGCCAGCAGCTTGGACTCCGGGACAGGGTCAGGTGAGCAGTACTTC.

The V gene is TRBV5-4, the J gene TRBJ2-5; 7 nucleotides match TRBD1. The CDR3 contains 14 residues. Trimming took 4 bases from V and 5 from J; bases not matched to a gene: 8. The germline gives CDR1 SGHNT, CDR2 YYREEE (reference sequence). The CDR3 nucleotides read TGTGCCAGCAGCCCCGGACAGGCGCCGGAGACCCAGTACTTC. Protein: CASSPGQAPETQYF.

V is TRBV11-2 and J is TRBJ2-5; 7 nucleotides match TRBD2. From germline, CDR1 is SGHAT and CDR2 FQNNGV. V shed 1 base and J 2 bases; nucleotides not matched to a gene: 10. There are 17 residues in the CDR3. CDR3 in amino acids: CASSLGALGRGQETQYF. In nucleotides, the CDR3 is TGTGCCAGCAGCTTAGGGGCCCTGGGGCGGGGGCAAGAGACCCAGTACTTC. Together with reference TRBV11-2 and TRBJ2-5, the CDR3 gives the full variable domain: EAGVAQSPRYKIIEKRQSVAFWCNPISGHATLYWYQQILGQGPKLLIQFQNNGVVDDSQLPKDRFSAERLKGVDSTLKIQPAKLEDSAVYLCASSLGALGRGQETQYFGPGTRLLVL.

This chain connects TRBV18 to TRBJ2-3; D is uncertain. The CDR3 covers 15 residues. V was clipped by 4 bases and J by 2 bases, with 13 bases between them. The V gene's germline CDR1 is KGHSH and CDR2 LQKENI. The CDR3 nucleotides read TGTGCCAGCTCACGACGTGGGCAGTCCACAGATACGCAGTATTTT. Its protein is CASSRRGQSTDTQYF.

The rearrangement uses TRBV10-3 and TRBJ1-4; the match to TRBD1 covers 7 bases. The CDR3 consists of 15 residues. Germline V CDR1 and CDR2: ENHRY, SYGVKD. The J segment lost 4 bases and the V segment lost 5 bases, leaving 7 bases of the junction unmatched. The CDR3 bases are TGTGCCATCAGTCAGGGGGACGGCGGTAATGAAAAACTGTTTTTT. This codes for CAISQGDGGNEKLFF.